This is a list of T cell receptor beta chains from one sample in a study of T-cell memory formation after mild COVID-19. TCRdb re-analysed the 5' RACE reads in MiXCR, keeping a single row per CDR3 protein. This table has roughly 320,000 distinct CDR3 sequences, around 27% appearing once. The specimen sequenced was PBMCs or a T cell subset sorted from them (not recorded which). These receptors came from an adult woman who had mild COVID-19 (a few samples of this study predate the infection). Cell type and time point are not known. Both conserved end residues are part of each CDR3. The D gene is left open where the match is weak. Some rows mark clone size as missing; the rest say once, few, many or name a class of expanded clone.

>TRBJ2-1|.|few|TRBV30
TGTGCCTGGAGCGGGGGTCGAGGGGACAATGAGCAGTTCTTC
CAWSGGRGDNEQFF
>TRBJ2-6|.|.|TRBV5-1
TGCGCCAGCAGCTCGGACTTGCCTGGGGCCAACGTCCTGACTTTC
CASSSDLPGANVLTF
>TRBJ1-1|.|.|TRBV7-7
TGTGCTAGCAGCTTAATTGTAGGGAACACTGAAGCTTTCTTT
CASSLIVGNTEAFF
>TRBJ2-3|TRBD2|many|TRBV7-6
TGTGCCAGCAGCTCATGGGGCCTAGCGGGCACAGATACGCAGTATTTT
CASSSWGLAGTDTQYF
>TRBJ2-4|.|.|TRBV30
TGTGCCTGGAGTGATCTCGACGAGGGGAGGATTCAGTACTTC
CAWSDLDEGRIQYF
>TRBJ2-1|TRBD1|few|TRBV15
TGTGCCACCAGCATAAGGACAGGGAGGAATGAGCAGTTCTTC
CATSIRTGRNEQFF
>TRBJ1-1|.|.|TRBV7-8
TGTGCCAGCAGCTCGGCCGGGGCGGGAACTGAAGCTTTCTTT
CASSSAGAGTEAFF
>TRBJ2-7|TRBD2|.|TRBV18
TGTGCCAGCCGAGCGGGAGAAGACTACGAGCAGTACTTC
CASRAGEDYEQYF
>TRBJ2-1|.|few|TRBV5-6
TGTGCCAGCACCCGGACGGTCTACAATGAGCAGTTCTTC
CASTRTVYNEQFF
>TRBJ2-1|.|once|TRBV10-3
TGTGCCATCAGTGAGTCGACTCGAGGGAACCATGAGCAGTTCTTC
CAISESTRGNHEQFF
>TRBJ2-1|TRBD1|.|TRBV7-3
TGTGCCAGCAGCCTCACTCCCTGGGGGGGACAGGGGGCCTATGAGCAGTTCTTC
CASSLTPWGGQGAYEQFF